This T cell receptor beta chain was documented in a study of blood T cell repertoires in COVID-19 (dated by TCRdb to the early 2020s). About the full investigation: Samples covering the acute and convalescent phases of COVID-19 were provided by collaborators in the United States, Italy and Spain. HLA class I and class II types, where available, came from metadata supplied by the sample provider rather than from assay-based typing. The samples were drawn from two sources: the first 160 participants of the ongoing ImmuneRACE study, and 1,000 to 1,500 subjects contributed by 6 global collaborators. A de-identified subject ID, COVID-19 status, age in years and sex were almost always included in the sample metadata. The dataset comprised deeply sampled blood TCRbeta repertoires from subjects exposed to, actively infected with, or recovered from COVID-19. A freely available public database, intended as a resource for researchers studying the immune response to SARS-CoV-2, is where the repertoires were released. The prospective study material was composed of cDNA or gDNA derived from T cells, B-cell-depleted T cells, or PBMCs.

Remarks on this clone: There is no known antigen for this receptor. No base quality values were provided; no much bigger clone lies one nucleotide off.

What the study reported, not specific to this receptor: The quantity of clinical and demographic metadata differed by source and by participant and was supplied without curation.

V loses 2 bases of germline sequence and J loses 2 bases, and the interval between the two ends is 10 bases. The germline V gene (reference sequence) sets CDR1 to LGHDT and CDR2 to YNNKEL. From its cysteine to its phenylalanine, the CDR3 spans 15 amino acids. Only the CDR3 region is kept as DNA, spanning 45 bases read in frame from base 1. The collaborating institutions used their own protocols to collect whole blood in K2EDTA tubes. For TCRbeta analysis, collaborator samples were shipped as frozen whole blood, as isolated PBMCs, or as DNA extracted from either sample type. The immunoSEQ Assay, a bias-controlled multiplex PCR, was used to amplify TCRbeta CDR3 regions from genomic DNA. The study's own analysis went as follows. The number of nucleated cells in each sample was estimated by amplification of reference gene primers within the assay. To quantify the absolute abundance of each unique TCRbeta CDR3 rearrangement, sequence reads were collapsed and filtered. For each sample, productive Simpson clonality was calculated as the square root of Simpson's diversity index over productive rearrangements. In TCRdb, the immuneACCESS table is reduced to in-frame sequences with V and J assigned. These tables do not hold every clone; where another copy was compared, an unresolved V gene accounts for under half, and the others remain unexplained. V and J calls and clone size come straight from that table; D and trimming were deduced from the DNA. This sample comprises about 67,000 clones, roughly 85% of them detected only once. More than 15% of the sample is taken by the ten largest.

Sequencing was carried out using peripheral blood. This receptor was obtained from a woman over 75 with acute or convalescent COVID-19. The V and J segments used are TRBV3-1 (or the pseudogene TRBV3-2) and TRBJ1-5; the D gene is perhaps TRBD1, on 5 matching bases. The nucleotide sequence reads as follows: TGTGCCAGCAGCCAATGGGGGGTGGGCAATCAGCCCCAGCATTTT. This encodes CASSQWGVGNQPQHF.